These 5 T cell receptor beta chains share one sample of origin, sequenced in a study of blood T cell repertoires in COVID-19 (TCRdb year 2020). To prepare the library, the immunoSEQ multiplex PCR assay was applied. TCRdb obtained this table from immuneACCESS and retained in-frame rearrangements with V and J assigned. These tables miss some clones; where compared with another copy, unresolved V genes account for less than half of the shortfall, and the remainder is unexplained. The sample table lists about 130,000 clones, approximately 82% of them with a count of one. Roughly 9% of the sample is in the top ten clones. The sequencing sample was made of peripheral blood. The receptors originated from a middle-aged man with active or convalescent COVID-19.

The genes are TRBV5-1 and TRBJ2-1, with 14 nucleotides matching TRBD2. Germline-derived CDR1 and CDR2 are SGHRS and YFSETQ. The CDR3 runs to 15 residues. V was clipped by 6 bases and J by 8 bases; unmatched bases: 7. Here the CDR3 DNA reads TGCGCCAGCACCGAGACTAGCGGGGGGGCCCATGAGCAGTTCTTC. It specifies CASTETSGGAHEQFF. Together with reference TRBV5-1 and TRBJ2-1, the CDR3 gives the full variable domain: KAGVTQTPRYLIKTRGQQVTLSCSPISGHRSVSWYQQTPGQGLQFLFEYFSETQRNKGNFPGRFSGRQFSNSRSEMNVSTLELGDSALYLCASTETSGGAHEQFFGPGTRLTVL.

The chain joins TRBV7-9 to TRBJ1-5, with TRBD1 matching over 11 bases. The CDR3 has 16 amino acids. Germline V gene sequence: CDR1 SEHNR, CDR2 FQNEAQ (reference sequence). J gave up 3 bases and V 5 bases, and 6 bases lay outside the gene matches. CDR3 loop: CASSPGTGGNNQPQHF. The CDR3 DNA reads TGTGCCAGCAGCCCCGGGACAGGGGGAAACAATCAGCCCCAGCATTTT.

The rearrangement uses TRBV27 and TRBJ1-3, with a tentative D call TRBD1 (5 bases). Germline values: CDR1 MNHEY, CDR2 SMNVEV (reference sequence). There are 14 residues in the CDR3. Trimming took 6 bases from V and 7 from J, leaving 16 bases between them. This CDR3 reads CASSPSGGWNTIYF. In DNA form, the CDR3 reads TGTGCCAGCAGCCCTTCCGGGGGTTGGAACACCATATATTTT.

V is TRBV4-1 and J is TRBJ2-4; no firm D call. Germline V gene data show CDR1 as MGHRA and CDR2 as YSYEKL. The CDR3 sequence is 15 residues long. The V end was cut by 0 bases, the J end by 4 bases, with 10 bases between. Here the CDR3 reads CASSQDYMAKNIQYF. The CDR3 DNA reads TGCGCCAGCAGCCAAGATTATATGGCTAAAAACATTCAGTACTTC.

In this sample, this clone turned up many times. This chain connects TRBV19 to TRBJ1-1; D unclear. This CDR3 comprises 13 residues. V was pared by 4 bases and J by 8 bases, with 14 bases between. Germline CDR1 reads LNHDA; CDR2 reads SQIVND (reference sequence). CDR3 loop: CASSTRAPGEAFF. The CDR3 coding sequence is TGTGCCAGTAGTACCAGAGCTCCGGGGGAAGCTTTCTTT.